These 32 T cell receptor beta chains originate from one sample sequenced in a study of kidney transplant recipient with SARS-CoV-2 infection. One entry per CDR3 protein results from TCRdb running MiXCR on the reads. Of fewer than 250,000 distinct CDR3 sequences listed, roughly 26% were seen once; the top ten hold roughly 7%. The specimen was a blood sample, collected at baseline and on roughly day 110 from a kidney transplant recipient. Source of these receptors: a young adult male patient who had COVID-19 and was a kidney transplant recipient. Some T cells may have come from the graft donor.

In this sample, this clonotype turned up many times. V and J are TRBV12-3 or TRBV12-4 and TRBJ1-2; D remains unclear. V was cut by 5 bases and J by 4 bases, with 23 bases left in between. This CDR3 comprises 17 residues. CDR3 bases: TGTGCCAGCAGTAAACACTACACAGCAGGAAAGACCTATGGCTACACCTTC. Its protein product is CASSKHYTAGKTYGYTF.

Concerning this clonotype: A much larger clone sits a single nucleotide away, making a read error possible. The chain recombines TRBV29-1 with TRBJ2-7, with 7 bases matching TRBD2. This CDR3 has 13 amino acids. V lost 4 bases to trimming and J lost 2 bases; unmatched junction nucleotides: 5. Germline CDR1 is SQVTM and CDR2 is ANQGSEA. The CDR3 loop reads CSVGGRGAYEQYF. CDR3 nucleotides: TGCAGCGTTGGGGGACGGGGGGCCTACGAGCAGTACTTC.

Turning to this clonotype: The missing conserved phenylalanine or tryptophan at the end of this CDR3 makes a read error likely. In DNA form, the CDR3 reads TGTGCCAACAGCTTGAATCTAGGGCAGGCGGACACAGATACGCAGTATTCT. It translates to CANSLNLGQADTDTQYS. V and J are TRBV5-4 and TRBJ2-3; D gene unclear. The CDR3 has 17 amino acids. Germline V gene sequence: CDR1 SGHNT, CDR2 YYREEE (reference sequence).

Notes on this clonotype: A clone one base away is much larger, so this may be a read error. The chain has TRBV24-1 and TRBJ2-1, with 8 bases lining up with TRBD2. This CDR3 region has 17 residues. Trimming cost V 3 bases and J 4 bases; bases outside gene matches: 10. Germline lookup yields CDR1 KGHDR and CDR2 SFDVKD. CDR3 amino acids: CATSDRTGRGAYNEQFF. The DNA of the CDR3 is TGTGCCACCAGTGATAGGACCGGGAGGGGTGCTTACAATGAGCAGTTCTTC.

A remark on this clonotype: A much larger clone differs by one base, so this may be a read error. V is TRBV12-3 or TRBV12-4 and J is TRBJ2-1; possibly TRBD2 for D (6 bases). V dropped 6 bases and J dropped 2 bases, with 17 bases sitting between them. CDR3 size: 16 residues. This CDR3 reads CASSPWDFSPYNEQFF. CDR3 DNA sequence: TGTGCCAGCAGCCCCTGGGACTTCAGCCCCTACAATGAGCAGTTCTTC.

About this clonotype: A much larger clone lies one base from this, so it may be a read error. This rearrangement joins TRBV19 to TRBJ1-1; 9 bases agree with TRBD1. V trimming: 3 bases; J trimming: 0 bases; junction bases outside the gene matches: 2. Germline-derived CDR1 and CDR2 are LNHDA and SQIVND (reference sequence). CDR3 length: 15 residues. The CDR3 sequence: CASSMRTGVNTEAFF. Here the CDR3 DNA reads TGTGCCAGTAGTATGCGGACAGGGGTGAACACTGAAGCTTTCTTT.

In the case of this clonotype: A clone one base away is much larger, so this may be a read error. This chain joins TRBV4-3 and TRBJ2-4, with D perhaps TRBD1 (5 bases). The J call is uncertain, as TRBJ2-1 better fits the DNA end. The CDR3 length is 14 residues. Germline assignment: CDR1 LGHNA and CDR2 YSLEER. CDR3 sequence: CAGSQPLQGGEQFF. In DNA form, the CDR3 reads TGCGCCGGCAGCCAACCCTTGCAGGGCGGTGAGCAGTTCTTC.

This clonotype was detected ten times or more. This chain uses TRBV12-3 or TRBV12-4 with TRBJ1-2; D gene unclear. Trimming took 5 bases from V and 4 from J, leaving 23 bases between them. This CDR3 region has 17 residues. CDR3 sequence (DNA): TGTGCCAGCAGTATGTGTAGCACAGCAGGAAAGACCTATGGCTACACCTTC. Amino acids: CASSMCSTAGKTYGYTF.

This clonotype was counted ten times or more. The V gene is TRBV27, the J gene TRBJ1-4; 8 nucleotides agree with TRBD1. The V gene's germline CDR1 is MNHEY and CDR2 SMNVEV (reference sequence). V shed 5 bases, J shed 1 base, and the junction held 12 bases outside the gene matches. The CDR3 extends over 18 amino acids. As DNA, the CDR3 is TGTGCCAGCAGTGAAGCCGGGACAGGACTGTTAACTAATGAAAAACTGTTTTTT. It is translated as CASSEAGTGLLTNEKLFF.

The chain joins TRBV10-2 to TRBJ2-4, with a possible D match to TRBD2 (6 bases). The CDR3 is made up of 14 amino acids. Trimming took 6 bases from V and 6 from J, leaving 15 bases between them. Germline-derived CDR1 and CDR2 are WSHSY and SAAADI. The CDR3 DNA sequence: TGCGCCAGCAGGGGGTCGAAGGAGGGAAACATTCAGTACTTC. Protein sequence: CASRGSKEGNIQYF.

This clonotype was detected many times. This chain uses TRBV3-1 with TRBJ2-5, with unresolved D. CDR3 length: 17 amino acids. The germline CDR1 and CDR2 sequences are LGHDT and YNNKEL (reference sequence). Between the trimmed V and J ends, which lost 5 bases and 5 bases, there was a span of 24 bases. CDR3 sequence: CASSMLCPISFSETQYF. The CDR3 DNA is TGTGCCAGCAGCATGCTTTGTCCCATTTCTTTCTCTGAGACCCAGTACTTC.

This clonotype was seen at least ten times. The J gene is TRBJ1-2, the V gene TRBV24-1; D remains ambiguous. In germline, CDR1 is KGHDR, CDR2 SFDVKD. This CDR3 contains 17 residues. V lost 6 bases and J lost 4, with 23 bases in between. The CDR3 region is CATSRSDSTRKTYGYTF. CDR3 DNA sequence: TGTGCCACCAGTCGATCTGATAGTACCAGAAAGACCTATGGCTACACCTTC.

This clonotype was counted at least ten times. The CDR3 bases are TGTGCCAGCAGCGGGGGAGGGGGCGGGAGTTTGGACGAGCAGTACGTC. Residues: CASSGGGGGSLDEQYV. The rearrangement links TRBV7-8 to TRBJ2-7; D is perhaps TRBD1 or TRBD2 (7 bases each). Between the trimmed V and J ends, which lost 5 bases and 5 bases, there was a span of 22 bases. Germline V gene lookup returns CDR1 SGHVS and CDR2 FQNEAQ. This CDR3 has 16 amino acids.

The CDR3 loop reads CSVSGTASSGANVLTF. The CDR3 nucleotides read TGCAGCGTTTCCGGGACAGCGAGCTCTGGGGCCAACGTCCTGACTTTC. The gene calls are TRBV29-1 and TRBJ2-6; the match to TRBD1 covers 7 bases. CDR1 is SQVTM, CDR2 ANQGSEA, per germline. The CDR3 runs to 16 residues. Unmatched junction bases numbered 7, after V lost 5 bases and J lost 0 bases.

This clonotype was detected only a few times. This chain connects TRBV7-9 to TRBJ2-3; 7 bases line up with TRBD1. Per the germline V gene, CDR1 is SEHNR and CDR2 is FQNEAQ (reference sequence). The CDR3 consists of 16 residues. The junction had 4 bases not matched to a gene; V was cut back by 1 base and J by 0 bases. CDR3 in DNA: TGTGCCAGCAGCTTAGGAAGGGGGCCTAGCACAGATACGCAGTATTTT. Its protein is CASSLGRGPSTDTQYF. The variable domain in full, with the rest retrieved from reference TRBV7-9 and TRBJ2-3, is DTGVSQNPRHKITKRGQNVTFRCDPISEHNRLYWYRQTLGQGPEFLTYFQNEAQLEKSRLLSDRFSAERPKGSFSTLEIQRTEQGDSAMYLCASSLGRGPSTDTQYFGPGTRLTVL.

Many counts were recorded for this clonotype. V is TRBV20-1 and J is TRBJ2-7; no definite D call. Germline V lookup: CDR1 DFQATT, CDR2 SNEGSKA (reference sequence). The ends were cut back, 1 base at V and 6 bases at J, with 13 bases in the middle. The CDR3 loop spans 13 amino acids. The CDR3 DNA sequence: TGCAGTGCTAGAGCTCTCGGAGCTGTCGAGCAGTACTTC. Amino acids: CSARALGAVEQYF.

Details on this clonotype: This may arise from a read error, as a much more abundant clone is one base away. The CDR3 is CGRASGITQSRANVLTF. The CDR3 nucleotides read TGTGGCAGAGCATCCGGGATAACACAAAGTCGGGCCAACGTCCTGACTTTC. This rearrangement joins TRBV8-2 to TRBJ2-6; TRBD1, as called in the table, went unchecked against the DNA. TRBV8-2 is shown as a pseudogene. The CDR3 runs 17 residues.

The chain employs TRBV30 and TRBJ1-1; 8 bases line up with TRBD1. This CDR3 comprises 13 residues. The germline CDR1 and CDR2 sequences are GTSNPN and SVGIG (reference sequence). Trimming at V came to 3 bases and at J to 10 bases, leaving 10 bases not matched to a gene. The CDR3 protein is CAWRETGAGAAFF. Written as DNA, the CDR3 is TGTGCCTGGAGGGAGACAGGGGCCGGGGCAGCTTTCTTT.

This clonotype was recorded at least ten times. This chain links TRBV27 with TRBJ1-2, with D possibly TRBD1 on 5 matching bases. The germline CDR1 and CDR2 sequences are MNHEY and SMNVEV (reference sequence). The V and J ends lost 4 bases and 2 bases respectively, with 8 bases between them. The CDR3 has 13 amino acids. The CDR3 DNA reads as TGTGCCAGCAGTTGGGAGGGGAACTATGGCTACACCTTC. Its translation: CASSWEGNYGYTF.

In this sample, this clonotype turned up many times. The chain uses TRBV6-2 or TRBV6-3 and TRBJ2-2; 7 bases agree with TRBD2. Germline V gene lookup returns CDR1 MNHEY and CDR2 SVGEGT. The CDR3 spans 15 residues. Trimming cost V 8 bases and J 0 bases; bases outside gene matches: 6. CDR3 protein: CASSRREPNTGELFF. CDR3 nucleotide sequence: TGTGCCAGCTCCCGGCGGGAGCCGAACACCGGGGAGCTGTTTTTT.

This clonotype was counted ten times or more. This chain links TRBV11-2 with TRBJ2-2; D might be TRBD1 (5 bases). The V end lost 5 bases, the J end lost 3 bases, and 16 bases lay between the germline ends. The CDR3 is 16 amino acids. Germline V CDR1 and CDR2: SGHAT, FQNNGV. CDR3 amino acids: CASSTKGRWDTGELFF. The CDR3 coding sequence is TGTGCCAGCAGCACGAAGGGGCGTTGGGACACCGGGGAGCTGTTTTTT.

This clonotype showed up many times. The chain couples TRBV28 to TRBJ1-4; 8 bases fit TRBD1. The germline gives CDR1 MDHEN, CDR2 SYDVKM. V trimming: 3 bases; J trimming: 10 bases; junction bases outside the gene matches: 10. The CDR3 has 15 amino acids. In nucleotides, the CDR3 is TGTGCCAGCAGTTTTCTGACAGGGGCGGAGGGAAAACTGTTTTTT. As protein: CASSFLTGAEGKLFF. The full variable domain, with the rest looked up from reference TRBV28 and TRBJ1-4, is DVKVTQSSRYLVKRTGEKVFLECVQDMDHENMFWYRQDPGLGLRLIYFSYDVKMKEKGDIPEGYSVSREKKERFSLILESASTNQTSMYLCASSFLTGAEGKLFFGSGTQLSVL.

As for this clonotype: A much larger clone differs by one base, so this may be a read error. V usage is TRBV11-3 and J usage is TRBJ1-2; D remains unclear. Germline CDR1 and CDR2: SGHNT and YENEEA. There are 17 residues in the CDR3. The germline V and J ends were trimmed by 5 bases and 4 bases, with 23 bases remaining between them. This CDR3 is CASSDASDPGKTYGYTF. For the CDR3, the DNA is TGTGCCAGCAGCGACGCTAGCGATCCCGGAAAGACCTATGGCTACACCTTC.

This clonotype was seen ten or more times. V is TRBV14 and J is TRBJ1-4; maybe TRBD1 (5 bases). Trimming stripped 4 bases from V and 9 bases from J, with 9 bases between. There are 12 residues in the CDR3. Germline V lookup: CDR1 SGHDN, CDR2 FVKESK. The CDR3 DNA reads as TGTGCCAGCAGCCTAGGGGACCAAAAACTGTTTTTT. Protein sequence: CASSLGDQKLFF. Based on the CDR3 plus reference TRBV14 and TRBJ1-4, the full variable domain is EAGVTQFPSHSVIEKGQTVTLRCDPISGHDNLYWYRRVMGKEIKFLLHFVKESKQDESGMPNNRFLAERTGGTYSTLKVQPAELEDSGVYFCASSLGDQKLFFGSGTQLSVL.

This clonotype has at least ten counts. In DNA form, the CDR3 reads TGTGCCAGCAGCTTAGGTGGCAGGGAGTGGGACGAGCAGTACTTC. This translates into CASSLGGREWDEQYF. The chain couples TRBV7-2 to TRBJ2-7; D may be TRBD1 or TRBD2 (5 bases each). There are 15 residues in the CDR3. Per germline, CDR1 SGHTA and CDR2 FQGNSA. V was clipped by 1 base and J by 5 bases, with 15 bases between them.

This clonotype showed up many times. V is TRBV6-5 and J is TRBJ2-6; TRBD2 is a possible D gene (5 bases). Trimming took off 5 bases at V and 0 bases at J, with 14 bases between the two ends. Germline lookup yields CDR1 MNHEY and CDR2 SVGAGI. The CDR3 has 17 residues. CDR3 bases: TGTGCCAGCAGTGTTTCCGGGGTTTCCTCTGGGGCCAACGTCCTGACTTTC. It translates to CASSVSGVSSGANVLTF.

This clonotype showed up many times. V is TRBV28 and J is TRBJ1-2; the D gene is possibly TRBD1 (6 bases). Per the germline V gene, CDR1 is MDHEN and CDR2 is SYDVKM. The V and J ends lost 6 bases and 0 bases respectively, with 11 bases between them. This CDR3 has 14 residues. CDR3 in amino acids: CASRNDRSNYGYTF. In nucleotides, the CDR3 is TGTGCCAGCAGAAACGACAGGTCTAACTATGGCTACACCTTC.

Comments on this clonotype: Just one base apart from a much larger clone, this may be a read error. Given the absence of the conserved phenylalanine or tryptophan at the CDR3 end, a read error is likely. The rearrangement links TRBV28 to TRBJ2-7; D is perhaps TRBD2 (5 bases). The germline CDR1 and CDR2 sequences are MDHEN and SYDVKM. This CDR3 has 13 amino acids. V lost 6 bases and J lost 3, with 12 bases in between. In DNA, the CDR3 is TGTGCCAGCAGCGAGGACTTTTACTACGAGCAGTACTCC. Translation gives CASSEDFYYEQYS.

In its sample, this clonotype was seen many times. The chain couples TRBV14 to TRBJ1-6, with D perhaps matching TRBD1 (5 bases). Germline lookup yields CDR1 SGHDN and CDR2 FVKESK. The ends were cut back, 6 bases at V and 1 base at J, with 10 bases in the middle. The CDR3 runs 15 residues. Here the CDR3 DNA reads TGTGCCAGCAGAGGGACGGGATCCTATAATTCACCCCTCCACTTT. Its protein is CASRGTGSYNSPLHF.

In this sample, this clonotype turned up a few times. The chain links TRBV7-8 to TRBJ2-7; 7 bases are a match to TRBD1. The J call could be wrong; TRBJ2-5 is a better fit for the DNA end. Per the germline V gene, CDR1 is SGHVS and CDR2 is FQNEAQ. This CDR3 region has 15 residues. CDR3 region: CASSPPPGQQETQYF. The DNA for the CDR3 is TGTGCCAGCAGCCCCCCTCCGGGACAGCAAGAGACCCAGTACTTC.

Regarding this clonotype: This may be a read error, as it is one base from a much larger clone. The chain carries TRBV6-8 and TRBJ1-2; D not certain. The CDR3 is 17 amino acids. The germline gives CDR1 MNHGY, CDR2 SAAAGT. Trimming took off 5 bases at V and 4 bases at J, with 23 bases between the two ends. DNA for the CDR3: TGTGCCAGCAGTCTTGGGATATGCTCTAGAAAGACCTATGGCTACACCTTC. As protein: CASSLGICSRKTYGYTF.

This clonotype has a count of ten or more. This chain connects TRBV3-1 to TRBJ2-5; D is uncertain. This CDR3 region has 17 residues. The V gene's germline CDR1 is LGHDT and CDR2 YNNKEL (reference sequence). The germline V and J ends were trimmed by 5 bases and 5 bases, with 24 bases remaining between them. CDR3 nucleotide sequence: TGTGCCAGCAGCTTACGACTTCCCATTTCTTTCTCTGAGACCCAGTACTTC. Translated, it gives CASSLRLPISFSETQYF.